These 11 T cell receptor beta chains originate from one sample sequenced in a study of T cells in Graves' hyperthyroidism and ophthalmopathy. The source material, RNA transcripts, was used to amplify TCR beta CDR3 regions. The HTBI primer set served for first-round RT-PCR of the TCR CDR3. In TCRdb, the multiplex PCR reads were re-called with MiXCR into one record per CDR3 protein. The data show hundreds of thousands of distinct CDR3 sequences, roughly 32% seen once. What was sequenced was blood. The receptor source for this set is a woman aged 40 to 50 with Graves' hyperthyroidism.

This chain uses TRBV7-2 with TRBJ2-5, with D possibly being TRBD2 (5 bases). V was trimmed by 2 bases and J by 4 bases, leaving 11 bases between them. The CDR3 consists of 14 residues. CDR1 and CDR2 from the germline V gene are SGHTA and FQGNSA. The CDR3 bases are TGTGCCAGCAGCTTAAGAGGGCGGCCAGAGACCCAGTACTTC. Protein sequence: CASSLRGRPETQYF.

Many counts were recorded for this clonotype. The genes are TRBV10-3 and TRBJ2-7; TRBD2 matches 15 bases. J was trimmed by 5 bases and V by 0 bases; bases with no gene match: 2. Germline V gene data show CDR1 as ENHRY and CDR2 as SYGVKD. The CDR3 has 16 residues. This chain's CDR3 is CAISESRTSGGDEQYF. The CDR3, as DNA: TGTGCCATCAGTGAGTCAAGGACTAGCGGGGGGGACGAGCAGTACTTC.

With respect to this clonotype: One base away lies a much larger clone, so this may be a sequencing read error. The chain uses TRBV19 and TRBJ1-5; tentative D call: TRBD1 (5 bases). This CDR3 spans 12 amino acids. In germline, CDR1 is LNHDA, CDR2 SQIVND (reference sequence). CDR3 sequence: CPRLPGFQPQHF. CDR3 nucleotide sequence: TGTCCCAGGCTCCCAGGGTTTCAGCCCCAGCATTTT.

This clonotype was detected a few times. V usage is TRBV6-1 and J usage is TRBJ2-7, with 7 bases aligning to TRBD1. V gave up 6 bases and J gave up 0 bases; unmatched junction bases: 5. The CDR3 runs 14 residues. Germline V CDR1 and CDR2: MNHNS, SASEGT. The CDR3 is CASRAQGRSYEQYF. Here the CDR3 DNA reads TGTGCCAGCAGGGCACAGGGGCGCTCCTACGAGCAGTACTTC.

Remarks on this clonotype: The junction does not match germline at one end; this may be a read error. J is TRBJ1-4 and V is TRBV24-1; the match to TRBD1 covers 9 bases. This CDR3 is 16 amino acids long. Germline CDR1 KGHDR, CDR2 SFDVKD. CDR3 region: CASSMQGQGVGEKLFF. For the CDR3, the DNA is TGTGCCAGCAGTATGCAGGGACAGGGCGTTGGTGAAAAACTGTTTTTT.

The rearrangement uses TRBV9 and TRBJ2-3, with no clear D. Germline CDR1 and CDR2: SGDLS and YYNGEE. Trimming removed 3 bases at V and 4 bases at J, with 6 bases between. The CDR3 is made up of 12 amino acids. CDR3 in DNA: TGTGCCAGCAGCGCGCCTTCAGATACGCAGTATTTT. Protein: CASSAPSDTQYF.

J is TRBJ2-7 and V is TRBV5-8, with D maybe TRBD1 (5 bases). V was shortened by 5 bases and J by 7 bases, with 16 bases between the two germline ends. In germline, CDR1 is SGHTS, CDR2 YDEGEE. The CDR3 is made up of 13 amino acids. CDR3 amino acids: CASRGIGELEQYF. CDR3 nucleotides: TGTGCCAGCAGGGGGATAGGGGAATTGGAGCAGTACTTC.

CDR3 DNA sequence: TGTGCCAGCAGCTCGTACAGGGGGCCCAGGAACACTGAAGCTTTCTTT. It yields the protein CASSSYRGPRNTEAFF. The chain couples TRBV7-6 to TRBJ1-1; 9 nucleotides match TRBD1. CDR1 SGHVS and CDR2 FNYEAQ come from the germline V gene. V trimming: 4 bases; J trimming: 1 base; junction bases outside the gene matches: 7. This CDR3 region has 16 residues.

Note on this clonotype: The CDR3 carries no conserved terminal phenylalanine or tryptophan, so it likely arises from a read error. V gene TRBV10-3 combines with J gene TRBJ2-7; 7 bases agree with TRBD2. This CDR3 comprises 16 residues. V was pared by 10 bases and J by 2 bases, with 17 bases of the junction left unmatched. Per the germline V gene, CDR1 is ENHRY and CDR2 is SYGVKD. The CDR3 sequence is CASSSGEGGKAYEQYS. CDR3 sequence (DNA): TGTGCCAGCAGCTCCGGGGAGGGAGGAAAAGCCTACGAGCAGTACTCC.

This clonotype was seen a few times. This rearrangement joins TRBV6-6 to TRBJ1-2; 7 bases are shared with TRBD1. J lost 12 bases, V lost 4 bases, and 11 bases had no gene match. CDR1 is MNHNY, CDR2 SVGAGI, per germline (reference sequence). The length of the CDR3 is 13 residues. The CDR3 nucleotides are TGTGCCAGCAGTTTTCCCACAGGGGAGAGGGACACCTTC. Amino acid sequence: CASSFPTGERDTF.

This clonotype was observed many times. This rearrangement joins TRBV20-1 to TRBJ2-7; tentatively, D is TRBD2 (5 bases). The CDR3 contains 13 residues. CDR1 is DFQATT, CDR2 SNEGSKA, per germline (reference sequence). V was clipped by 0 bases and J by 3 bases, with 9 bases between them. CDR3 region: CSARDLEDYEQYF. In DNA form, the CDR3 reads TGCAGTGCTAGAGATTTGGAGGACTACGAGCAGTACTTC.